This TCR beta chain was obtained from a study of shared clonotypes between healthy human individuals. Turning to this clone: Its target is unknown.

CDR3 size: 16 residues. Germline CDR1 SGHDT, CDR2 YYEEEE. Trimming took off 3 bases at V and 2 bases at J, with 14 bases between the two ends. Deep level was the assay's run setting. The data were produced by immunoSEQ multiplex PCR, yet TCRdb's version contains in-frame clones alone and is incomplete. This table holds 2 million to 2.5 million clones, around 90% found once. Findings of the study overall: Naive subsets generally had larger estimated richness than memory subsets.

The clonotype was recovered from a man in his late teens or twenties in good health. Some clones in this sample may be carry-over from other donors' samples. The chain recombines TRBV5-6 with TRBJ2-2; possibly TRBD2 for D (6 bases). The material sequenced was naive CD4+ T cells from PBMCs. Subset denoted: CD45RA+ positively selected. The CDR3 nucleotides are TGTGCCAGCAGCTCGACTAGTCGGGTAAACACCGGGGAGCTGTTTTTT. Protein product: CASSSTSRVNTGELFF. Looking up the rest from reference TRBV5-6 and TRBJ2-2 gives the full variable domain: DAGVTQSPTHLIKTRGQQVTLRCSPKSGHDTVSWYQQALGQGPQFIFQYYEEEERQRGNFPDRFSGHQFPNYSSELNVNALLLGDSALYLCASSSTSRVNTGELFFGEGSRLTVL.